This TCR beta chain came from a study of OX40 agonist ivuxolimab in advanced cancers. About this clone itself: Its antigen is unknown.

Produced via immunoSEQ multiplex PCR; TCRdb's table is partial and in-frame only. The table has tens of thousands of clones, roughly 80% seen once. Findings and limits, study-wide: The authors also found low normalized T-cell clonal expansion in some nonresponders.

This CDR3 spans 14 amino acids. Germline lookup yields CDR1 GTSNPN and CDR2 SVGIG (reference sequence). V lost 4 bases to trimming and J lost 5 bases, with 14 bases between them. The chain is built from TRBV30 and TRBJ2-2; tentative D call: TRBD1 (6 bases). Sequenced here: CD4+ or CD8+ T cells sorted from blood, sampled in a trial of the OX40 agonist ivuxolimab. The receptor comes from an adult with an advanced solid tumor such as melanoma, head and neck, liver or kidney cancer. The CDR3 is CAWNWGLRTGELFF. The CDR3 DNA follows: TGTGCCTGGAATTGGGGGCTGAGGACCGGGGAGCTGTTTTTT.